This TCR beta chain was recovered during a study of beta chain features in type 1 diabetes. CDR3 length equals 13 residues. V shed 0 bases, J shed 4 bases, and the junction held 1 base outside the gene matches. Germline-derived CDR1 and CDR2 are GTSNPN and SVGIG (reference sequence). This clone was counted between two and nine times. The authors reverse transcribed all of the isolated RNA, so sequencing captured expressed TCRB transcripts. Only in-frame clones appear in the TCRdb table, and some are missing; sequencing was by immunoSEQ multiplex PCR. Altogether about 360,000 clones are present, roughly an eighth being singletons, with the ten largest covering approximately 0.015%.

This sequence originates from a man between 18 and 29 years old in good health. The rearrangement uses TRBV30 and TRBJ2-5; 8 bases map to TRBD1. The material sequenced was naive CD4+ T cells from blood. The CDR3 loop reads CAWSVQGAETQYF. The DNA for the CDR3 is TGTGCCTGGAGTGTTCAGGGGGCAGAGACCCAGTACTTC.